This T cell receptor beta chain was documented in a study of blood T cell repertoires in COVID-19. Only in-frame clones appear in the TCRdb table, and some are missing; sequencing was by immunoSEQ multiplex PCR. The sample holds about 140,000 clones, about nine tenths seen once. The sequencing input was peripheral blood. This sequence originates from a man aged 45-60 years who had recovered from COVID-19.

CDR3 coding DNA: TGTGCCAGCAGCTTGGAGAGAAACTCTGGAAACACCATATATTTT. It encodes CASSLERNSGNTIYF. The gene calls are TRBV5-4 and TRBJ1-3; D uncertain. V gave up 0 bases and J gave up 0 bases, with 7 bases separating them. The V gene's germline CDR1 is SGHNT and CDR2 YYREEE (reference sequence). The CDR3 runs 15 residues.